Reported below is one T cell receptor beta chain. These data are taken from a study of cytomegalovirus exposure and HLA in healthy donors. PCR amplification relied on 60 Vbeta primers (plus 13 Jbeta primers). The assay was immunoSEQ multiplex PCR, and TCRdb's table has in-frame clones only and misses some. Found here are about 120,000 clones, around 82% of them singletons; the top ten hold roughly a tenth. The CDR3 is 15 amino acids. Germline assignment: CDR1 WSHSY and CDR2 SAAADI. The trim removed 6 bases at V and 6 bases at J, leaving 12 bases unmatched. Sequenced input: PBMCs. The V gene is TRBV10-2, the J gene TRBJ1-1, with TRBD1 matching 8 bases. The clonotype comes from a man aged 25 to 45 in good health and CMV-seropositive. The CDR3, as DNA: TGCGCCAGCAGGGAAGGACAGGGAGGTTTTTCTGAAGCTTTCTTT. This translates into CASREGQGGFSEAFF.